Sequencing of this T cell receptor beta chain was carried out in a study of cytomegalovirus exposure and HLA in healthy donors. Both 60 Vbeta primers and 13 Jbeta primers went into the PCR. Libraries were prepared by immunoSEQ multiplex PCR; TCRdb keeps only in-frame clonotypes and omits some of them. The sample carries roughly 97,000 clones, 76% recorded once. General study points: The authors enumerated over 150 TCR beta chains as linked to cytomegalovirus. The classifier reportedly diagnosed cytomegalovirus status with high sensitivity and specificity. Within a later analysis, the majority of CMV-associated TCR beta chains appeared HLA-restricted. Confirmation in vitro established that a few CMV-associated chains were specific for CMV antigens.

The germline CDR1 and CDR2 sequences are SNHLY and FYNNEI. The CDR3 is 15 amino acids. Trimming took 2 bases from V and 8 from J; bases not matched to a gene: 7. On this clone itself: The antigen remains unidentified.

Material for sequencing was PBMCs. The J gene is TRBJ1-5, the V gene TRBV2, with TRBD1 matching 9 bases. This clonotype originated in a woman between 18 and 29 years old in good health and CMV-seropositive. The CDR3, as DNA: TGTGCCAGCAGTGAAACTACAGGGGGCTGGGAGCCCCAGCATTTT. It codes for CASSETTGGWEPQHF.